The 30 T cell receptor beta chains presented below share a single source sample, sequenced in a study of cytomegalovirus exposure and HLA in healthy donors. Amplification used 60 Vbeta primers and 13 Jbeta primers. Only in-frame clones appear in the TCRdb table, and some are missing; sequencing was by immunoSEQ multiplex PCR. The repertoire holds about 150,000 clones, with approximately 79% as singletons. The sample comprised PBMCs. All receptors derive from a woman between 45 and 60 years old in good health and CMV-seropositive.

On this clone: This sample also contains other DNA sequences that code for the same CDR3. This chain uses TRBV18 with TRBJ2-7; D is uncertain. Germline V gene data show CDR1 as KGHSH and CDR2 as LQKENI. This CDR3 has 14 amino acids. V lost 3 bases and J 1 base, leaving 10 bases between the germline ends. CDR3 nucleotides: TGTGCCAGCTCACCTGGCAGGCAGTCCTACGAGCAGTACTTC. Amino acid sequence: CASSPGRQSYEQYF.

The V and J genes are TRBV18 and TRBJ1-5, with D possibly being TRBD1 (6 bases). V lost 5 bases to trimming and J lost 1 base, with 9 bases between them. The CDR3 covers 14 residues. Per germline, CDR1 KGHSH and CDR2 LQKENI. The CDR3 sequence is CASSGDTSNQPQHF. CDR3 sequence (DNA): TGTGCCAGCTCAGGGGACACAAGCAATCAGCCCCAGCATTTT.

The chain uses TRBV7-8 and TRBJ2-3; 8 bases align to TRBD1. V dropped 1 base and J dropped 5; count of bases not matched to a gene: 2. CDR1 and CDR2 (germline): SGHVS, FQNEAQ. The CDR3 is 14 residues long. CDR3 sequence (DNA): TGTGCCAGCAGCTTAGGGACAGGGTTAGATACGCAGTATTTT. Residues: CASSLGTGLDTQYF.

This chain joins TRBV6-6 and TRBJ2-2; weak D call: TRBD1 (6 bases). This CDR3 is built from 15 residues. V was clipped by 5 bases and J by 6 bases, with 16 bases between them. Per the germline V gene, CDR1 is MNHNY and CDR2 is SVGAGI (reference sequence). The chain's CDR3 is CASSTRTGHAGELFF. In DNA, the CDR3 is TGTGCCAGCAGTACACGGACGGGACACGCCGGGGAGCTGTTTTTT.

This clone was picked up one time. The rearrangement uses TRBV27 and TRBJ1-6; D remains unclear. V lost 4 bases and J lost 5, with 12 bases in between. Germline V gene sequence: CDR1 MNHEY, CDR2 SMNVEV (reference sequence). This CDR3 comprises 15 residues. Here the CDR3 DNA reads TGTGCCAGCAGTTCCCCACGAGCGGATAATTCACCCCTCCACTTT. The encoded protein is CASSSPRADNSPLHF.

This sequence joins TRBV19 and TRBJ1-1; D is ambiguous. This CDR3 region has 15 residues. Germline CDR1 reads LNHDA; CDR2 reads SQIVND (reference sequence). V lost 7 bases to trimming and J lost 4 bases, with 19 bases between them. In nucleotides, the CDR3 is TGTGCCAGTATAGGGCCGAGCGGTTTTCTCACTGAAGCTTTCTTT. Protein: CASIGPSGFLTEAFF.

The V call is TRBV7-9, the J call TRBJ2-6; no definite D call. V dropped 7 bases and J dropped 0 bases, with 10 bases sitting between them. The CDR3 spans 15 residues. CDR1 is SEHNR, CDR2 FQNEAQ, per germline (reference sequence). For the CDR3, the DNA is TGTGCCAGCATCACAGTCGTCTCTGGGGCCAACGTCCTGACTTTC. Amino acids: CASITVVSGANVLTF.

The CDR3 sequence: CASSQVVGERGGYTF. The CDR3, as DNA: TGCGCCAGCAGCCAAGTTGTCGGGGAAAGAGGTGGCTACACCTTC. V usage is TRBV4-1 and J usage is TRBJ1-2; D call uncertain. Germline loops: CDR1 MGHRA, CDR2 YSYEKL. The CDR3 contains 15 residues. The ends were cut back, 1 base at V and 7 bases at J, with 16 bases in the middle.

The DNA for the CDR3 is TGTGCCAGTTCGACAGTGTATGGCTACACCTTC. The encoded protein is CASSTVYGYTF. This sequence joins TRBV28 and TRBJ1-2; the D gene is possibly TRBD1 (5 bases). Trimming removed 9 bases at V and 5 bases at J, with 10 bases between. The germline V gene has CDR1 MDHEN and CDR2 SYDVKM. The CDR3 has 11 amino acids.

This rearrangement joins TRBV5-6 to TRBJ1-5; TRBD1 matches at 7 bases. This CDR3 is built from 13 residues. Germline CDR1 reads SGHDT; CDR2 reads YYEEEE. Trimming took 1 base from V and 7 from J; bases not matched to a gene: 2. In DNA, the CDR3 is TGTGCCAGCAGCTTGCAGGGGGACCAGCCCCAGCATTTT. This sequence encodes CASSLQGDQPQHF.

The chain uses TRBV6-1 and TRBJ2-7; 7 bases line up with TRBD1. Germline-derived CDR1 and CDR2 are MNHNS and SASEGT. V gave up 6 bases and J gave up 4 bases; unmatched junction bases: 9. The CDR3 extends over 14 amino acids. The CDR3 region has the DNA TGTGCCAGCAGCCCGACAGGGAAAGGGTACGAGCAGTACTTC. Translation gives CASSPTGKGYEQYF.

CDR3: CASRPTPGLAVGNEQFF. The CDR3 nucleotides read TGCGCCAGCAGACCGACACCGGGACTAGCGGTAGGCAATGAGCAGTTCTTC. The rearrangement joins TRBV5-1 to TRBJ2-1, with TRBD2 identical over 11 bases. J lost 6 bases, V lost 5 bases, and 13 bases had no gene match. Germline assignment: CDR1 SGHRS and CDR2 YFSETQ. This CDR3 region has 17 residues.

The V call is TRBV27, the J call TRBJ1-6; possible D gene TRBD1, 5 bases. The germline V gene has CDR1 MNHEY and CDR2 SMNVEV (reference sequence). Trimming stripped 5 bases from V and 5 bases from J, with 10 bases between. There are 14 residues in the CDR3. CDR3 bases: TGTGCCAGCAGTACCGGGACTCATAATTCACCCCTCCACTTT. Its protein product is CASSTGTHNSPLHF.

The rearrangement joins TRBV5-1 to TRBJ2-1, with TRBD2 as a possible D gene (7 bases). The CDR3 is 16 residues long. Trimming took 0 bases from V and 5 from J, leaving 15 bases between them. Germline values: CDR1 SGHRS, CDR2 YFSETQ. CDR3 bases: TGCGCCAGCAGCTTGGGGGGGGGCGTTGAGAACAATGAGCAGTTCTTC. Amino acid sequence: CASSLGGGVENNEQFF.

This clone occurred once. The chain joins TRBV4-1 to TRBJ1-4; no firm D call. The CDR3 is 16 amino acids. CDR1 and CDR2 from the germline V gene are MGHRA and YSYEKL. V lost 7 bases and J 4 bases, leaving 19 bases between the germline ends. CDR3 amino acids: CASKRKLGGDNEKLFF. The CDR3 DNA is TGCGCCAGCAAAAGGAAACTCGGCGGGGATAATGAAAAACTGTTTTTT.

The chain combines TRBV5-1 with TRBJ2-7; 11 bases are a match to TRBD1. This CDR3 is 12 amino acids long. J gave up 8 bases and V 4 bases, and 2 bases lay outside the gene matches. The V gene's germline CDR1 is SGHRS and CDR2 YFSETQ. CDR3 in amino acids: CASSGTGGQQYF. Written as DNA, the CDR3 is TGCGCCAGCAGCGGGACAGGGGGACAGCAGTACTTC. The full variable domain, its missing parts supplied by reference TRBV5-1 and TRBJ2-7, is KAGVTQTPRYLIKTRGQQVTLSCSPISGHRSVSWYQQTPGQGLQFLFEYFSETQRNKGNFPGRFSGRQFSNSRSEMNVSTLELGDSALYLCASSGTGGQQYFGPGTRLTVT.

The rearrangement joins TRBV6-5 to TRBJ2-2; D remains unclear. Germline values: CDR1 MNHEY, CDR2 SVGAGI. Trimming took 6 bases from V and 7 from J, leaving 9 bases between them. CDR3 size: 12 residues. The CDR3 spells CASRDSSGELFF. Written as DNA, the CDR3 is TGTGCCAGCAGAGATTCTAGCGGGGAGCTGTTTTTT.

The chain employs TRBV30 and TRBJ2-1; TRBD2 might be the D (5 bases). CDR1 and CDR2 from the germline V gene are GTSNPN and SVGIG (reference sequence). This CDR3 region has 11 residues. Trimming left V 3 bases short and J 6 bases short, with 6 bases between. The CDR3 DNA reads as TGTGCCTGGAGGGGGAGCAATGAGCAGTTCTTC. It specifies CAWRGSNEQFF.

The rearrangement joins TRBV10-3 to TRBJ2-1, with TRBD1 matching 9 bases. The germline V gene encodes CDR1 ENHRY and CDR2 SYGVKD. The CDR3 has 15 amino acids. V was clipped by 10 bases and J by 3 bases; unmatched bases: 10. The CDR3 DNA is TGTGCCACTACCTCCGGGACAGGGTTCTACAATGAGCAGTTCTTC. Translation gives CATTSGTGFYNEQFF.

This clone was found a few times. DNA of the CDR3: TGTGCCAGCAGCTTCGACAGGGATGAAGCTTTCTTT. As protein: CASSFDRDEAFF. The genes are TRBV7-9 and TRBJ1-1; 7 bases map to TRBD1. The CDR3 sequence is 12 residues long. V lost 3 bases and J lost 7; bases outside the gene matches: 2. Germline V gives CDR1 SEHNR, CDR2 FQNEAQ (reference sequence).

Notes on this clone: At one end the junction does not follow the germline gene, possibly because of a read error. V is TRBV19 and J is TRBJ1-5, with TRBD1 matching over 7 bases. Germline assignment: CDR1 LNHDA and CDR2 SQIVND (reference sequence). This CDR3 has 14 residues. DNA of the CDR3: TGTGCCAGTTCCGGACAGGCTAGCAGTCAGCCCCAGCATTTT. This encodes CASSGQASSQPQHF.

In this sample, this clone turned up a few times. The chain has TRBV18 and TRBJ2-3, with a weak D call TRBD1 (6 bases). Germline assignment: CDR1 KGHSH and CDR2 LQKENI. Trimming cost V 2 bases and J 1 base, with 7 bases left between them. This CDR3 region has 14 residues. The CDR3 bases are TGTGCCAGCTCACCAGGGGGCGGCACAGATACGCAGTATTTT. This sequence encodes CASSPGGGTDTQYF.

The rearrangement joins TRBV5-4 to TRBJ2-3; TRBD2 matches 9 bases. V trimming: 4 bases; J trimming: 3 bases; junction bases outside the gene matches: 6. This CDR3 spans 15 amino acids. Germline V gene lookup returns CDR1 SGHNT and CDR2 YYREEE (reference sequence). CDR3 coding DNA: TGTGCCAGCAGCCTAGGCGGGGGGGGGACAGATACGCAGTATTTT. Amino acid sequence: CASSLGGGGTDTQYF.

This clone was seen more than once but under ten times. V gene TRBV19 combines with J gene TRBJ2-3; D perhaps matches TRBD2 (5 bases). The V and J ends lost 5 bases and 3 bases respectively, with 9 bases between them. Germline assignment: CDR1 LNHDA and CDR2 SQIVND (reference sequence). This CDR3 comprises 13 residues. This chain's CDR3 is CASSVRTTDTQYF. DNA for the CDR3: TGTGCCAGTAGTGTCAGGACTACAGATACGCAGTATTTT.

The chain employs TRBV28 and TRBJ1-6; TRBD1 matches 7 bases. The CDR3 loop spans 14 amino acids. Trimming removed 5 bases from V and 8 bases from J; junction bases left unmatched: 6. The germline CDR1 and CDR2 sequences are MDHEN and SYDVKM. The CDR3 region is CASSGTESYSPLHF. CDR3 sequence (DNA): TGTGCCAGCAGTGGGACAGAAAGTTATTCACCCCTCCACTTT.

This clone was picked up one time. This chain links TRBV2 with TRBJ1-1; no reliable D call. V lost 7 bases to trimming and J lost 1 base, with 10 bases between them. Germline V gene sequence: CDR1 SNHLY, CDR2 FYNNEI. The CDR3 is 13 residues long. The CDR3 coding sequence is TGTGCCAGCACCAAAGACTGGAACACTGAAGCTTTCTTT. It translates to CASTKDWNTEAFF.

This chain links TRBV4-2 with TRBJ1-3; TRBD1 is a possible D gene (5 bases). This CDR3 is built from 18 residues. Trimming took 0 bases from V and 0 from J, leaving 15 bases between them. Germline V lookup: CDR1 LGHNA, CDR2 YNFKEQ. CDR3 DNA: TGTGCCAGCAGCCAAGAGGTGGTTGGGACTAGCTCTGGAAACACCATATATTTT. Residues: CASSQEVVGTSSGNTIYF.

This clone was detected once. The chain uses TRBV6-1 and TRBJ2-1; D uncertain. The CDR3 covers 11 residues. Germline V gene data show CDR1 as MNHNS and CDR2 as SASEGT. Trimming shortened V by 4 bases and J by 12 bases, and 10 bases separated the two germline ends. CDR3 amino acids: CASSGWPLQFF. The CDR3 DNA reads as TGTGCCAGCAGTGGATGGCCGTTGCAGTTCTTC.

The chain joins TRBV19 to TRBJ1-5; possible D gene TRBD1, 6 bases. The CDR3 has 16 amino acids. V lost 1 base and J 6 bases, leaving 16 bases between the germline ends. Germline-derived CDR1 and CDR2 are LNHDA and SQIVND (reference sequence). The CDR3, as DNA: TGTGCCAGTAGTATAGCTCCTACAGGGTCGGGTCAGCCCCAGCATTTT. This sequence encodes CASSIAPTGSGQPQHF.

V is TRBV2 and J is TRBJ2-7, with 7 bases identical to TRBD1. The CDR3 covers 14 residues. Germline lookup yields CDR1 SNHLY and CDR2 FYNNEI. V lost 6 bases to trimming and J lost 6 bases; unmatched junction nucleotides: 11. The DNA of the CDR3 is TGTGCCAGCAGCGATCCTCAGCACAGGGGCGAGCAGTACTTC. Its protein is CASSDPQHRGEQYF.